These T cell receptor beta chains were read from a single sample in a study of control samples from healthy donors and cancer patients. Profiling relied on immunoSEQ multiplex PCR, and the TCRdb table lists in-frame clones only, not all of them. The sample consists of around 97,000 clones, approximately 90% of them appearing once. Sequenced material: PBMCs. The receptors derive from a man aged 55-75 years with lung cancer. Each CDR3 is given with its conserved first and last residue. A D gene is named only where the DNA matches it firmly. Size values are once, few and many counts, or a class for expanded clones, and some rows have none.

TRBJ1-5 . TRBV29-1 few CSVEMGNQPQHF TGCAGCGTTGAGATGGGGAATCAGCCCCAGCATTTT
TRBJ2-4 . TRBV6-5 . CASSQTSPTKNIQYF TGTGCCAGCAGCCAAACTAGTCCGACCAAAAACATTCAGTACTTC
TRBJ2-5 . TRBV5-6 . CASSLYREETQYF TGTGCCAGCAGCTTGTACAGGGAAGAGACCCAGTACTTC
TRBJ2-6 TRBD1 TRBV10-3 . CAISRTGSGANVLTF TGTGCCATCAGCCGGACAGGTTCTGGGGCCAACGTCCTGACTTTC
TRBJ1-1 . TRBV6-5 . CASTQGGAGTEAFF TGTGCCAGCACCCAAGGAGGGGCGGGGACTGAAGCTTTCTTT
TRBJ1-5 . TRBV10-2 . CASSDLRVDQPQHF TGCGCCAGCAGTGATCTAAGGGTTGATCAGCCCCAGCATTTT
TRBJ1-4 . TRBV9 . CASSARESTNEKLFF TGTGCCAGCAGCGCCAGGGAATCAACTAATGAAAAACTGTTTTTT
TRBJ2-5 TRBD2 TRBV29-1 . CSVISSGEKKTQYF TGCAGCGTTATCAGTAGCGGGGAGAAGAAGACCCAGTACTTC
TRBJ1-5 . TRBV6-1 . CASSERPLQSNQPQHF TGTGCCAGCAGTGAGAGGCCTTTGCAAAGCAATCAGCCCCAGCATTTT
TRBJ2-7 TRBD1 TRBV6-6 once CASSKNRDRPSYEQYF TGTGCCAGCAGTAAAAACCGGGACAGGCCTTCCTACGAGCAGTACTTC
TRBJ1-2 TRBD1 TRBV18 . CASSPGQGSGYTF TGTGCCAGCTCACCGGGACAGGGGAGCGGCTACACCTTC
TRBJ1-5 . TRBV2 . CASRPSYSNQPQHF TGTGCCAGCAGGCCCAGTTATAGCAATCAGCCCCAGCATTTT
TRBJ2-3 TRBD1 TRBV7-3 . CASTWDRGQDTQYF TGTGCCAGCACCTGGGACAGGGGGCAAGATACGCAGTATTTT
TRBJ2-2 . TRBV6-5 . CASRETVGGTGELFF TGTGCCAGCAGGGAGACCGTTGGGGGAACCGGGGAGCTGTTTTTT
TRBJ2-3 . TRBV7-9 . CASSLSWGTDTQYF TGTGCCAGCAGCTTATCTTGGGGCACAGATACGCAGTATTTT
TRBJ2-5 TRBD1 TRBV29-1 . CSVETGFAETQYF TGCAGCGTCGAGACAGGGTTCGCAGAGACCCAGTACTTC
TRBJ1-1 . TRBV11-2 . CASSLDTGGWGAFF TGTGCCAGCAGCTTAGATACAGGAGGTTGGGGGGCTTTCTTT
TRBJ2-5 . TRBV29-1 . CSVLTGQETQYF TGCAGCGTTTTAACAGGGCAAGAGACCCAGTACTTC
TRBJ2-1 TRBD2 TRBV7-6 . CASSLVGEGSYNEQFF TGTGCCAGCAGCTTAGTAGGGGAGGGTTCCTACAATGAGCAGTTCTTC
TRBJ2-1 TRBD2 TRBV2 . CASSGRTSGGIGEQFF TGTGCCAGCAGTGGGCGGACTAGCGGGGGGATAGGTGAGCAGTTCTTC
TRBJ1-5 TRBD1 TRBV7-2 . CASTPGTGLNQPQHF TGTGCCAGCACGCCAGGGACAGGACTTAATCAGCCCCAGCATTTT
TRBJ1-6 . TRBV15 . CATSSPQPTVDSPLHF TGTGCCACCTCATCCCCGCAGCCGACGGTAGATTCACCCCTCCACTTT
TRBJ1-1 . TRBV6-6 . CASSRQSANTEAFF TGTGCCAGCAGTCGACAGTCGGCGAACACTGAAGCTTTCTTT